The text below deals with one TCR beta chain. The antigen is not known. There are 14 residues in the CDR3. Per the germline V gene, CDR1 is MNHEY and CDR2 is SVGEGT. The data derive from a study of CXCR3-negative and CXCR3-positive naive CD8 T cells. Notes on the study in general: CXCR3-positive naive cells had TRB CDR3s that were more hydrophobic than CXCR3-negative naive cells had. Naive cells that were CXCR3-negative or CXCR3-positive used TRBV-TRBJ genes alike, while memory cells diverged.

TRB cDNA was prepared as libraries by UMI-labeled 5' RACE. TCRdb re-called the 5' RACE reads, yielding one record per CDR3 amino acid sequence without DNA. The sample yields tens of thousands of distinct CDR3 sequences, of which the top ten take up less than 0.6%. This receptor was identified in a human donor in good health. Some clones in this sample may be carry-over from other donors' samples. The gene calls are TRBV6-2 or TRBV6-3 and TRBJ2-7; TCRdb lists TRBD1, though no DNA is available to test this call. Sequencing input: naive CXCR3+ CD8+ T cells from blood. Subset here: CD45RO-CCR7+CD27+CD95- naive CD8+ T cells expressing CXCR3 (TNR3+). The CDR3 region is CASSYGGQGDEQYF.